Sequencing of this T cell receptor (beta chain) was carried out in a study of shared clonotypes between healthy human individuals. CD8 cells classed as naive were CD45RO-negative and positively selected for CCR7, excluding terminally differentiated effector memory CD45RA+ cells. There were no recent acute infections or vaccinations among the donors, who were healthy HIV-negative adults. All of the donors resided in Nashville, Tennessee, and each was a Caucasian adult. On this clone itself: Antigen specificity is unknown.

Whole-study findings and limits: What naive subsets generally showed was a larger estimated richness than memory subsets showed. It was the few donors that limited the genetic and exposure-history diversity represented.

Data came from immunoSEQ multiplex PCR; TCRdb stores just in-frame clones and leaves some out. The sample contains about 2,100,000 clones, approximately 94% of which appear only once. The V and J ends lost 4 bases and 3 bases respectively, with 12 bases between them. Germline V CDR1 and CDR2: LNHDA, SQIVND (reference sequence). There are 14 residues in the CDR3. This TCR was recovered from a man aged 18 to 35 in good health. Some clones in this sample may be carry-over from other donors' samples. Input material: naive CD8+ T cells from PBMCs. The chain couples TRBV19 to TRBJ1-1; weak D call: TRBD1 (5 bases). The CDR3 DNA sequence: TGTGCCAGTAGTACCTGGGGAGGGGACACTGAAGCTTTCTTT. Protein sequence: CASSTWGGDTEAFF.